In this sample, the clone carrying this TCR beta chain turned up a few times. Its specificity is unknown. The data stem from a study of spatial heterogeneity in lung cancer. On the study more broadly: Donors were approximately 70 untreated early-stage non-small cell lung cancer patients. Follow-up PBMC samples were sequenced when available, at a median of approximately 24 months after resection.

Study-wide findings and caveats: The appearance of ubiquitous expanded tumor TCRs in blood was greater at resection than follow-up.

TCRdb redid the calling of the 5' RACE reads with MiXCR, one entry per CDR3 protein. The table shows about 120,000 distinct CDR3 sequences, with 9% to 15% occurring only once. This CDR3 comprises 14 residues. V dropped 6 bases and J dropped 4 bases, with 13 bases sitting between them. Time point here: blood at routine non-recurrence follow-up after resection. Unsorted samples of tumor, nontumor lung or frozen PBMC had their whole RNA sequenced. This clonotype originated in a male donor with early-stage non-small cell lung cancer. V and J are TRBV12-3 or TRBV12-4 and TRBJ2-1, with D possibly TRBD2 on 6 matching bases. This specimen was PBMCs, taken at follow-up. CDR3 sequence reads: CASRTGLGYNEQFF. DNA for the CDR3: TGTGCCAGCAGGACGGGACTCGGTTACAATGAGCAGTTCTTC.